This T cell receptor beta chain comes out of a study of CD8 T cells in ankylosing spondylitis. Overall study results and limits: Matched synovial fluid from ankylosing spondylitis patients was reported to be enriched for disease-linked clones.

Making the TCR beta libraries involved quantitative 5'-RACE with molecular barcodes. TCRdb called the 5' RACE reads again in MiXCR, with one record for every CDR3 protein. The sample lists around 210,000 distinct CDR3 sequences, approximately 8% seen once, with roughly 4.9% in the top ten. V was shortened by 1 base and J by 0 bases, with 20 bases between the two germline ends. Germline values: CDR1 LNHNV, CDR2 YYDKDF (reference sequence). CDR3 length: 19 residues. This clonotype was recorded many times. Antigen: not known. The gene calls are TRBV15 and TRBJ2-3, with D perhaps TRBD2 (6 bases). Sequences were obtained from blood, either unsorted or a sorted T cell fraction (not recorded which). The receptor comes from a female donor with ankylosing spondylitis or in good health (not recorded which). The CDR3 loop reads CATSRGNGAVAESTDTQYF. Here the CDR3 DNA reads TGTGCCACCAGCAGAGGAAATGGAGCCGTAGCGGAGAGCACAGATACGCAGTATTTT.